This TCR beta chain was identified during a study of blood T cell repertoires in COVID-19. Study-level background: T cells, B-cell-depleted T cells, or PBMCs provided the cDNA or gDNA that served as material.

As processed by the authors: Amplified reference gene primers provided the basis for estimating nucleated cell counts. The repertoire was sequenced with immunoSEQ multiplex PCR; TCRdb's copy has only in-frame clones and lacks some. V and J calls and clone size are given by that table; D and trimming were obtained from the DNA. Of around 250,000 clones listed, approximately 83% were seen once; the top ten hold 4.4%. V was clipped by 9 bases and J by 6 bases; unmatched bases: 8. Germline CDR1 MNHNY, CDR2 SVGAGI (reference sequence). The CDR3 sequence is 15 residues long. The sequencing input was peripheral blood. The chain has TRBV6-6 and TRBJ2-2, with TRBD2 matching over 12 bases. The receptor's source is a middle-aged man with active or convalescent COVID-19. The CDR3 DNA is TGTGCCAGTGCGGAGACTAGCGGGGGCCCCGGGGAGCTGTTTTTT. It specifies CASAETSGGPGELFF.